These 12 T cell receptor beta chains were all obtained from the same sample, sequenced in a study of cytomegalovirus exposure and HLA in healthy donors. 60 Vbeta and 13 Jbeta primers were used in PCR. The table came from immunoSEQ multiplex PCR; TCRdb's copy has only in-frame clones and leaves some out. This table holds 45,000 to 60,000 clones. Sample: PBMCs. Receptors were obtained from a woman aged 40 to 49 in good health and CMV-seronegative.

The V and J genes are TRBV6-5 and TRBJ1-1; D not resolved. The V end lost 1 base, the J end lost 1 base, and 10 bases lay between the germline ends. The CDR3 totals 15 residues. CDR1 and CDR2 (germline): MNHEY, SVGAGI. The CDR3 region is CASSYLSGGNTEAFF. DNA of the CDR3: TGTGCCAGCAGTTACTTGAGTGGCGGGAACACTGAAGCTTTCTTT.

This chain joins TRBV2 and TRBJ2-7; no reliable D call. Trimming stripped 6 bases from V and 4 bases from J, with 10 bases between. This CDR3 has 12 amino acids. Germline lookup yields CDR1 SNHLY and CDR2 FYNNEI. As DNA, the CDR3 is TGTGCCAGCAGCCCTAATCGGTACGAGCAGTACTTC. Protein sequence: CASSPNRYEQYF.

The rearrangement joins TRBV5-1 to TRBJ2-1; 8 bases map to TRBD1. This CDR3 has 16 amino acids. V shed 4 bases, J shed 5 bases, and the junction held 11 bases outside the gene matches. Per germline, CDR1 SGHRS and CDR2 YFSETQ. The CDR3 loop is CASSARQGSNNNEQFF. In DNA, the CDR3 is TGCGCCAGCAGCGCAAGACAGGGGTCGAACAACAATGAGCAGTTCTTC.

The DNA of the CDR3 is TGTGCCAGCAGGCGTCCAGGGAATTCACCCCTCCACTTT. This sequence encodes CASRRPGNSPLHF. This chain connects TRBV6-5 to TRBJ1-6; the D gene is possibly TRBD1 (5 bases). Germline CDR1 is MNHEY and CDR2 is SVGAGI. Deletions cut 6 bases from V and 7 bases from J, with 10 bases between. The CDR3 is 13 residues long.

The genes are TRBV9 and TRBJ2-1, with TRBD1 as a possible D gene (5 bases). Germline CDR1 reads SGDLS; CDR2 reads YYNGEE. V was clipped by 1 base and J by 8 bases, with 13 bases between them. The CDR3 runs 14 residues. DNA for the CDR3: TGTGCCAGCAGCGTAAATCGGGTAGGGGATGAGCAGTTCTTC. Translated: CASSVNRVGDEQFF.

The chain combines TRBV15 with TRBJ1-5, with 8 bases that match TRBD1. The CDR3 consists of 16 residues. Losses at the gene ends were 0 bases for V and 6 bases for J; bases not matched to a gene: 7. CDR1 and CDR2 (germline): LNHNV, YYDKDF (reference sequence). Here the CDR3 DNA reads TGTGCCACCAGCAGAGATCGGACAGGGATCACTCAGCCCCAGCATTTT. It yields the protein CATSRDRTGITQPQHF.

The V call is TRBV6-1, the J call TRBJ2-2; 7 positions agree with TRBD1. CDR3 length: 14 residues. Trimming removed 4 bases from V and 6 bases from J; junction bases left unmatched: 5. Germline CDR1 reads MNHNS; CDR2 reads SASEGT. CDR3 loop: CASSATGNPGELFF. In nucleotides, the CDR3 is TGTGCCAGCAGTGCGACAGGGAATCCCGGGGAGCTGTTTTTT.

The chain has TRBV6-5 and TRBJ2-2, with D possibly TRBD1 on 5 matching bases. This CDR3 comprises 16 residues. In germline, CDR1 is MNHEY, CDR2 SVGAGI. The V gene lost 4 bases and the J gene lost 5 bases, with 17 bases spanning the gap. The CDR3 here is CASSSAIPAGTGELFF. CDR3 in DNA: TGTGCCAGCAGTTCCGCCATTCCCGCAGGGACCGGGGAGCTGTTTTTT.

The gene calls are TRBV11-2 and TRBJ1-3, with 7 bases matching TRBD1. The CDR3 sequence is 16 residues long. Germline values: CDR1 SGHAT, CDR2 FQNNGV. V lost 5 bases to trimming and J lost 5 bases; unmatched junction nucleotides: 12. This chain's CDR3 is CASSPKRTGDRNTIYF. The CDR3 DNA reads TGTGCCAGCAGCCCTAAAAGAACAGGGGACAGAAACACCATATATTTT.

The chain employs TRBV6-5 and TRBJ1-2; weak D call: TRBD1 (5 bases). CDR3 length: 14 residues. Germline CDR1 MNHEY, CDR2 SVGAGI. The ends were cut back, 5 bases at V and 8 bases at J, with 18 bases in the middle. The CDR3 sequence is CASSQSGKRGGYTF. Here the CDR3 DNA reads TGTGCCAGCAGTCAATCCGGCAAAAGGGGAGGCTACACCTTC.

The V and J genes are TRBV28 and TRBJ1-2; 10 nucleotides line up with TRBD1. Trimming took 5 bases from V and 5 from J; bases not matched to a gene: 2. This CDR3 contains 13 residues. Germline CDR1 reads MDHEN; CDR2 reads SYDVKM. CDR3 sequence reads: CASSRTGGYGYTF. The CDR3 DNA reads as TGTGCCAGCAGTCGGACAGGGGGGTATGGCTACACCTTC.

The chain has TRBV28 and TRBJ2-4, with 8 bases aligning to TRBD2. This CDR3 has 16 residues. Germline CDR1 and CDR2: MDHEN and SYDVKM. V was clipped by 1 base and J by 7 bases; unmatched bases: 9. The CDR3 bases are TGTGCCAGCAGTTTATTCGGCGGGAGGATGAGGAACATTCAGTACTTC. Protein: CASSLFGGRMRNIQYF.